The clone carrying this TCR beta chain was counted between two and nine times. The data were obtained in a study of human T cells and chemical hapten exposure. CDR1 is SGDLS, CDR2 YYNGEE, per germline. The CDR3 runs 15 residues. V gave up 1 base and J gave up 7 bases; unmatched junction bases: 2. This sample's time point: patch test 1, 2 weeks after DPC sensitization. The treatment is: therapeutic diphenylcyclopropenone sensitization with weekly scalp DPC. One entry per CDR3 protein, called by TCRdb with MiXCR from the RACE reads. Among about 360,000 distinct CDR3 sequences, approximately 6.9% were seen once, and the ten largest hold around 8.2%.

The V call is TRBV9, the J call TRBJ1-6, with 10 bases matching TRBD1. Sequenced here: whole blood, sampled in connection with sensitization to the hapten diphenylcyclopropenone (DPC). The source of this sequence is a young woman with alopecia areata. Some clones in this sample may be carry-over from other donors' samples. The CDR3 region is CASSVLGQGNSPLHF. CDR3 in DNA: TGTGCCAGCAGCGTACTGGGACAGGGGAATTCACCCCTCCACTTT.